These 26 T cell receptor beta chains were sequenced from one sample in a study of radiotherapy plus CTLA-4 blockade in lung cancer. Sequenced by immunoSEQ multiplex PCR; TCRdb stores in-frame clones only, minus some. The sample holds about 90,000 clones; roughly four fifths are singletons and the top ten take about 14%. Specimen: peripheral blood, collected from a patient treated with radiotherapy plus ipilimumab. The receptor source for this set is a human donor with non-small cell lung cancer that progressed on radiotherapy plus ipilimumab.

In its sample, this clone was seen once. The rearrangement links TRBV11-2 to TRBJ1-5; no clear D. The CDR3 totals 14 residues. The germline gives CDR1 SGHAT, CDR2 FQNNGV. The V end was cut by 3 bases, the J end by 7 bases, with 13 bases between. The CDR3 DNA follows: TGTGCCAGCAGCTTGGGAGGGTTTGGGCAGCCCCAGCATTTT. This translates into CASSLGGFGQPQHF.

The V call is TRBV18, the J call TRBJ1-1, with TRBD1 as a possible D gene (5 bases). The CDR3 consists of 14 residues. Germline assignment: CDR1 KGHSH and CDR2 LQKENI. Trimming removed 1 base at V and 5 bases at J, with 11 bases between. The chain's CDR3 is CASSPLPGWTEAFF. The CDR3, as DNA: TGTGCCAGCTCACCACTTCCAGGGTGGACTGAAGCTTTCTTT.

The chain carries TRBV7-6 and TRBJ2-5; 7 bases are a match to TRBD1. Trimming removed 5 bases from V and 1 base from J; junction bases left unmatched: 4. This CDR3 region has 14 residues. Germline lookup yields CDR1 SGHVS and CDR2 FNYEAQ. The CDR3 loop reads CASSLDRVQETQYF. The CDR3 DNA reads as TGTGCCAGCAGCCTAGACAGGGTCCAAGAGACCCAGTACTTC.

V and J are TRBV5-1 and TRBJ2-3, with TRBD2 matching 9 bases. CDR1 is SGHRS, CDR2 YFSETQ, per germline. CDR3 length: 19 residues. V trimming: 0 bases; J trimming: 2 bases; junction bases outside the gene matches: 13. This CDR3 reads CASSLAWMNSGGLTDTQYF. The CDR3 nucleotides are TGCGCCAGCAGCTTGGCCTGGATGAATAGCGGGGGCCTCACAGATACGCAGTATTTT.

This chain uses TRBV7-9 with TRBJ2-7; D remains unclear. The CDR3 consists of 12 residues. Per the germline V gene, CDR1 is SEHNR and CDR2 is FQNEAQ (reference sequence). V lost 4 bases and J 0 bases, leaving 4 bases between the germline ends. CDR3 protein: CASSSNSYEQYF. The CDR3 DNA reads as TGTGCCAGCAGCTCCAACTCCTACGAGCAGTACTTC. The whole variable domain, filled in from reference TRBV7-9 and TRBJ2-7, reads DTGVSQNPRHKITKRGQNVTFRCDPISEHNRLYWYRQTLGQGPEFLTYFQNEAQLEKSRLLSDRFSAERPKGSFSTLEIQRTEQGDSAMYLCASSSNSYEQYFGPGTRLTVT.

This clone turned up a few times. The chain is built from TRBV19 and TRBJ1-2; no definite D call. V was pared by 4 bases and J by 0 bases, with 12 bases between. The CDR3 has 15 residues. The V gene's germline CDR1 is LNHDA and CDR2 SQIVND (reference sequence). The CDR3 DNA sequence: TGTGCCAGTAGTAAAGAGACGGAAACTAACTATGGCTACACCTTC. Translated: CASSKETETNYGYTF.

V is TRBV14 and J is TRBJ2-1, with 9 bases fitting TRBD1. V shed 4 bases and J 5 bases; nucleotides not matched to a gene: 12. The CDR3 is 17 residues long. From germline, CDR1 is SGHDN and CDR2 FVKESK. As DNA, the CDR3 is TGTGCCAGCAGCCCCTACAAGTTCGGGACAGGGAACAATGAGCAGTTCTTC. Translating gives CASSPYKFGTGNNEQFF.

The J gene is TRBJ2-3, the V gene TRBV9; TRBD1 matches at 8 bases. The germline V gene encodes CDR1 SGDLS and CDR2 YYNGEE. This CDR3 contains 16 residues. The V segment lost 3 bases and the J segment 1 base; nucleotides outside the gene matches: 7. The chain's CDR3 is CASSDPRGQGTDTQYF. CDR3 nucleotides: TGTGCCAGCAGCGATCCTAGGGGACAGGGCACAGATACGCAGTATTTT.

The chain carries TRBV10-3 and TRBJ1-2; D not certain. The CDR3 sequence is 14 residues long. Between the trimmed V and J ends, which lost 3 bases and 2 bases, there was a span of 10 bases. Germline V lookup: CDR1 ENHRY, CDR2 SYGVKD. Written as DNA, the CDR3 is TGTGCCATCAGTGACCCCGCAGAAAACTATGGCTACACCTTC. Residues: CAISDPAENYGYTF.

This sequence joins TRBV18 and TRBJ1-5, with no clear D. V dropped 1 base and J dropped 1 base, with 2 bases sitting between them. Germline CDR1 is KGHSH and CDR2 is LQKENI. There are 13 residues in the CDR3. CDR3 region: CASSPQSNQPQHF. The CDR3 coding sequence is TGTGCCAGCTCACCACAAAGCAATCAGCCCCAGCATTTT. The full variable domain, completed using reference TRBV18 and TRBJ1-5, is NAGVMQNPRHLVRRRGQEARLRCSPMKGHSHVYWYRQLPEEGLKFMVYLQKENIIDESGMPKERFSAEFPKEGPSILRIQQVVRGDSAAYFCASSPQSNQPQHFGDGTRLSIL.

The CDR3 DNA reads as TGTGCCAGTATGGGTGGTTATAGCAATCAGCCCCAGCATTTT. It codes for CASMGGYSNQPQHF. J is TRBJ1-5 and V is TRBV19; D gene ambiguous. CDR1 and CDR2 (germline): LNHDA, SQIVND (reference sequence). V was trimmed by 7 bases and J by 0 bases, leaving 10 bases between them. The CDR3 consists of 14 residues.

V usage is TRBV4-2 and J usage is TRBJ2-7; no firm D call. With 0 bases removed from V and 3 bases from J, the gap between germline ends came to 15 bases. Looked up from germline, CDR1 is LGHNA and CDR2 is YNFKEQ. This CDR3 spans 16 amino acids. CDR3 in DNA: TGTGCCAGCAGCCAAGAAGGTTCGGGCCCCCTCTACGAGCAGTACTTC. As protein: CASSQEGSGPLYEQYF.

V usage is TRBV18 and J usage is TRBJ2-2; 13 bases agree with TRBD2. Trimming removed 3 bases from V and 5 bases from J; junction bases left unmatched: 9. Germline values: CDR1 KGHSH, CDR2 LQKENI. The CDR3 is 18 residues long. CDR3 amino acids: CASSPIGLAGVGTGELFF. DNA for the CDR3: TGTGCCAGCTCACCTATTGGACTAGCGGGAGTAGGGACCGGGGAGCTGTTTTTT.

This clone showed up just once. This CDR3 reads CASSRDRGYLPQYF. The CDR3 DNA follows: TGTGCCAGCTCTCGCGACAGGGGGTACCTCCCCCAGTACTTC. This chain links TRBV18 with TRBJ2-5; 9 nucleotides agree with TRBD1. The length of the CDR3 is 14 residues. Looked up from germline, CDR1 is KGHSH and CDR2 is LQKENI. With V trimmed by 6 bases and J by 9 bases, 11 bases remained unmatched.

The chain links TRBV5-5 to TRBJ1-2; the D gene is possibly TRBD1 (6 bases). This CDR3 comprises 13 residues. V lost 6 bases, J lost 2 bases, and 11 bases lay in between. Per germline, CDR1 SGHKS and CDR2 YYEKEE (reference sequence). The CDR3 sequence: CASTRTANYGYTF. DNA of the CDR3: TGTGCCAGCACCCGGACAGCGAACTATGGCTACACCTTC.

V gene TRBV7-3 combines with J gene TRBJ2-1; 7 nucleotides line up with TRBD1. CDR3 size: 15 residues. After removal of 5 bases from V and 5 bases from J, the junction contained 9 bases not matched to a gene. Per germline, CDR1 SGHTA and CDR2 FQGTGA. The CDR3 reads CASSENRGRDNEQFF. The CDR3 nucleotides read TGTGCCAGCAGCGAAAACAGGGGTCGGGACAATGAGCAGTTCTTC.

Here the CDR3 reads CAWSWGSGGEWYF. The DNA of the CDR3 is TGTGCCTGGAGTTGGGGTAGCGGGGGGGAATGGTACTTC. The rearrangement links TRBV30 to TRBJ2-7, with TRBD2 matching over 11 bases. The CDR3 spans 13 residues. V shed 2 bases and J 12 bases; nucleotides not matched to a gene: 9. The germline V gene encodes CDR1 GTSNPN and CDR2 SVGIG (reference sequence).

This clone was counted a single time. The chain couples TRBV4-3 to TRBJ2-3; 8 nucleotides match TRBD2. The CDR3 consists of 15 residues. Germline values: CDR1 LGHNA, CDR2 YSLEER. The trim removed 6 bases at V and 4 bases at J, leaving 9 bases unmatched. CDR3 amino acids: CASSRGGSESDTQYF. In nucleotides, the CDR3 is TGCGCCAGCAGTCGCGGGGGGAGTGAGTCAGATACGCAGTATTTT.

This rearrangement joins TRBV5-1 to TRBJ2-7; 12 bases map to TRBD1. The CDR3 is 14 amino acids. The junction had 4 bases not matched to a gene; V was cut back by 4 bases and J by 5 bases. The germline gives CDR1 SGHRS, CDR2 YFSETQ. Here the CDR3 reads CASSRGQGANEQYF. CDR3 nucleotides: TGCGCCAGCAGCCGGGGACAGGGGGCGAACGAGCAGTACTTC.

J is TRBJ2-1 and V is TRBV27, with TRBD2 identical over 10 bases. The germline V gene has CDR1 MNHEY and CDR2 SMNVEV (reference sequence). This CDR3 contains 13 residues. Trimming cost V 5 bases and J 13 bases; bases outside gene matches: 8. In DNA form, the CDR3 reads TGTGCCAGCAGTCCTAAGCGGGGGGGCCCTCAGTTCTTC. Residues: CASSPKRGGPQFF.

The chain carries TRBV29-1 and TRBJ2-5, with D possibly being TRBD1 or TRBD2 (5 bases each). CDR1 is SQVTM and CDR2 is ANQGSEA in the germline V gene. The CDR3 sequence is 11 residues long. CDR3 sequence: CGGSGDRTQYF. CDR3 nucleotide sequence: TGCGGGGGATCAGGTGACCGGACCCAGTACTTC.

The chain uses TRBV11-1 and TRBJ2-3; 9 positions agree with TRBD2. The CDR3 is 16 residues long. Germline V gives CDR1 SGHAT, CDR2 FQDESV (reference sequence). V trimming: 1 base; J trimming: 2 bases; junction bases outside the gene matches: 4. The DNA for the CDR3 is TGTGCCAGCAGCTTAGGGACTAGCGTCTCCACAGATACGCAGTATTTT. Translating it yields CASSLGTSVSTDTQYF.

This CDR3 reads CASRPGGYTEAFF. The CDR3 DNA follows: TGCGCCAGCAGACCGGGGGGGTACACTGAAGCTTTCTTT. The rearrangement links TRBV5-1 to TRBJ1-1; possible D gene TRBD1, 5 bases. The CDR3 has 13 residues. With 5 bases removed from V and 3 bases from J, the gap between germline ends came to 11 bases. Germline CDR1 is SGHRS and CDR2 is YFSETQ. Filled out from reference TRBV5-1 and TRBJ1-1, the complete variable domain reads KAGVTQTPRYLIKTRGQQVTLSCSPISGHRSVSWYQQTPGQGLQFLFEYFSETQRNKGNFPGRFSGRQFSNSRSEMNVSTLELGDSALYLCASRPGGYTEAFFGQGTRLTVV.

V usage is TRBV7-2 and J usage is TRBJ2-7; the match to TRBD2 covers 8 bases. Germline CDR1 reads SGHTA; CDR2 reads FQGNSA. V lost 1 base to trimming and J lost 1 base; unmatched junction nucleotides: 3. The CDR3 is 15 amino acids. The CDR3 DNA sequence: TGTGCCAGCAGCTTAGGGGCGGGAGGTTCCTACGAGCAGTACTTC. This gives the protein CASSLGAGGSYEQYF.

The CDR3 here is CASRGQGPNQPQHF. The CDR3 coding sequence is TGTGCCAGTAGGGGACAGGGTCCAAATCAGCCCCAGCATTTT. The genes are TRBV19 and TRBJ1-5, with TRBD1 matching over 9 bases. V trimming: 6 bases; J trimming: 4 bases; junction bases outside the gene matches: 4. The CDR3 runs 14 residues. CDR1 is LNHDA and CDR2 is SQIVND in the germline V gene (reference sequence).

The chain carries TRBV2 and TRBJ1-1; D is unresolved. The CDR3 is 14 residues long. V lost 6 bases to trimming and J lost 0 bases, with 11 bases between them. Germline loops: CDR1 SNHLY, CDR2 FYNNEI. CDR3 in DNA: TGTGCCAGCAGCCGGGGTGGGATGAACACTGAAGCTTTCTTT. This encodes CASSRGGMNTEAFF.